This record looks at one T cell receptor (beta chain) sequence and its context. These data originate in a study of shared clonotypes between healthy human individuals. The method was immunoSEQ multiplex PCR; TCRdb's version includes in-frame clones alone and lacks a portion of them. The sample includes some 1,600,000 clones, 95% to 99% of them seen just once. This TCR was recovered from a man aged 25-40 years in good health. The sample was naive CD4+ T cells sorted from blood. The subset is: CD45RA+ positively selected.

This chain's CDR3 is CASSLIPGPNEKLFF. The CDR3, as DNA: TGTGCCAGCAGCTTAATACCGGGACCAAATGAAAAACTGTTTTTT. V is TRBV5-6 and J is TRBJ1-4; TRBD1 is a possible D gene (5 bases). CDR3 length equals 15 residues. The V end was cut by 2 bases, the J end by 5 bases, with 13 bases between. Germline V CDR1 and CDR2: SGHDT, YYEEEE.